This TCR beta chain derives from a study of response to subunit inactivated influenza vaccine. Findings and caveats of the study: Authors suggested that a seasonal influenza vaccination recruits few new T cells each time.

TCRdb called the RT-PCR reads again in MiXCR, with one record for every CDR3 protein. The profile shows 650,000 to 850,000 distinct CDR3 sequences, approximately 13% of them singletons. CDR3 length: 14 amino acids. The V gene end was trimmed by 10 bases and the J gene end by 4 bases; junction bases not matched to a gene: 9. The germline CDR1 and CDR2 sequences are SNHLY and FYNNEI. As regards this clonotype: Its antigen is not known.

Sequenced material: PBMCs from blood, taken approximately 15 days before vaccination. The clonotype was recovered from a man between 50 and 59 years old who received an inactivated influenza vaccine. This rearrangement joins TRBV2 to TRBJ2-1; 8 bases are shared with TRBD1. CDR3 coding DNA: TGTGCCACCTCTCTAGGACAGGGTTACAATGAGCAGTTCTTC. As protein: CATSLGQGYNEQFF.